These 20 T cell receptor beta chains were sequenced from one sample in a study of beta chain features in type 1 diabetes. The investigators reverse transcribed all of the isolated RNA, so they sequenced expressed TCRB transcripts. Measured with immunoSEQ multiplex PCR; TCRdb has only the in-frame clones, and not every one. The sample lists 200,000 to 250,000 clones; about 9.3% were seen once. Material for sequencing was naive CD4+ T cells from blood. These receptors all come from a young woman in good health.

The chain has TRBV6-1 and TRBJ2-1; possible D gene TRBD2, 5 bases. This CDR3 is built from 15 residues. Trimming removed 6 bases from V and 4 bases from J, with 16 bases in between. The V gene's germline CDR1 is MNHNS and CDR2 SASEGT. CDR3 in DNA: TGTGCCAGCAGGGTTTCGGACGGGGTATACAATGAGCAGTTCTTC. This sequence encodes CASRVSDGVYNEQFF.

This sequence joins TRBV5-1 and TRBJ2-5; no firm D call. The CDR3 runs 14 residues. In germline, CDR1 is SGHRS, CDR2 YFSETQ. The V end lost 3 bases, the J end lost 3 bases, and 12 bases lay between the germline ends. This CDR3 reads CASSSTSHKETQYF. In DNA, the CDR3 is TGCGCCAGCAGCTCCACCTCCCACAAAGAGACCCAGTACTTC.

This clone was picked up a small number of times. V usage is TRBV30 and J usage is TRBJ2-1; possible D gene TRBD2, 7 bases. This CDR3 comprises 12 residues. Germline CDR1 GTSNPN, CDR2 SVGIG (reference sequence). V was trimmed by 7 bases and J by 10 bases, leaving 17 bases between them. CDR3: CAFLRGGFEQFF. CDR3 coding DNA: TGTGCCTTCCTAAGGGGGGGGTTCGAGCAGTTCTTC.

This clone was seen a few times. V is TRBV4-2 and J is TRBJ2-7; 10 bases match TRBD1. V lost 4 bases and J lost 2; bases outside the gene matches: 5. The CDR3 runs 15 residues. Germline V gene data show CDR1 as LGHNA and CDR2 as YNFKEQ. The CDR3 bases are TGTGCCAGCAGCCGGGGGACAGGGGAGGCCTACGAGCAGTACTTC. Translation gives CASSRGTGEAYEQYF.

V is TRBV6-5 and J is TRBJ2-5; D remains unclear. CDR3 length: 11 residues. Germline V lookup: CDR1 MNHEY, CDR2 SVGAGI. V was cut by 3 bases and J by 5 bases, with 4 bases left in between. CDR3 DNA: TGTGCCAGCAGTTATGCGGAGACCCAGTACTTC. Protein: CASSYAETQYF.

At least ten counts were recorded for this clone. The chain uses TRBV9 and TRBJ2-1; D unresolved. There are 12 residues in the CDR3. The germline V gene encodes CDR1 SGDLS and CDR2 YYNGEE. Trimming pared 4 bases from V and 9 bases from J, leaving 11 bases between. The CDR3 DNA reads as TGTGCCAGCAGCCCTCCCACCGGTGAGCAGTTCTTC. Translating it yields CASSPPTGEQFF.

The chain combines TRBV29-1 with TRBJ1-2; a weak D match, TRBD1 (6 bases). The germline V gene encodes CDR1 SQVTM and CDR2 ANQGSEA. V lost 2 bases and J 5 bases, leaving 15 bases between the germline ends. This CDR3 has 14 residues. The DNA of the CDR3 is TGCAGCGTTGAAAGGGACAATCTCAAGTATGGCTACACCTTC. Translated, it gives CSVERDNLKYGYTF.

This clone was seen a few times. This chain joins TRBV29-1 and TRBJ2-1, with D perhaps TRBD2 (7 bases). The germline V gene has CDR1 SQVTM and CDR2 ANQGSEA. The CDR3 length is 15 residues. Between the trimmed V and J ends, which lost 4 bases and 1 base, there was a span of 14 bases. In DNA form, the CDR3 reads TGCAGCGTTGTGGGCGGGGGCGCATCCTACAATGAGCAGTTCTTC. Encoded protein: CSVVGGGASYNEQFF.

The V gene is TRBV30, the J gene TRBJ1-2; TRBD1 is a possible D gene (5 bases). The CDR3 is 15 amino acids. The germline CDR1 and CDR2 sequences are GTSNPN and SVGIG (reference sequence). The V end was cut by 4 bases, the J end by 3 bases, with 18 bases between. The CDR3 protein is CAWNKQEEGDYGYTF. CDR3 bases: TGTGCCTGGAATAAACAAGAGGAAGGGGACTATGGCTACACCTTC.

The table lists this clone with a few counts. V is TRBV7-2 and J is TRBJ2-2; 8 bases are shared with TRBD2. The V gene end was trimmed by 5 bases and the J gene end by 7 bases; junction bases not matched to a gene: 12. In germline, CDR1 is SGHTA, CDR2 FQGNSA. The CDR3 runs 16 residues. CDR3 residues: CASSPSGAGVGGELFF. The CDR3, as DNA: TGTGCCAGCAGCCCTAGCGGAGCGGGGGTTGGCGGGGAGCTGTTTTTT. Combining the CDR3 with reference TRBV7-2 and TRBJ2-2 gives the whole variable domain GAGVSQSPSNKVTEKGKDVELRCDPISGHTALYWYRQSLGQGLEFLIYFQGNSAPDKSGLPSDRFSAERTGGSVSTLTIQRTQQEDSAVYLCASSPSGAGVGGELFFGEGSRLTVL.

A few counts support this clone. V usage is TRBV21-1 and J usage is TRBJ2-5; the table's TRBD1 call for D was not verified on the DNA. TRBV21-1 represents a pseudogene. This CDR3 contains 13 residues. CDR3 in amino acids: CANMIGFRETQYF. DNA for the CDR3: TGTGCCAACATGATAGGTTTCAGGGAGACCCAGTACTTC.

In this sample, this clone turned up a few times. The V gene is TRBV4-2, the J gene TRBJ2-3; 10 bases are shared with TRBD2. Germline V gene lookup returns CDR1 LGHNA and CDR2 YNFKEQ. The J segment lost 3 bases and the V segment lost 0 bases, leaving 9 bases of the junction unmatched. This CDR3 is built from 18 residues. DNA of the CDR3: TGTGCCAGCAGCCAAGATCGGCTAGCGGGAGAGGCGACAGATACGCAGTATTTT. Encoded protein: CASSQDRLAGEATDTQYF.

This chain joins TRBV18 and TRBJ2-3, with a possible D match to TRBD2 (6 bases). The CDR3 is made up of 13 amino acids. The germline gives CDR1 KGHSH, CDR2 LQKENI. V was shortened by 3 bases and J by 6 bases, with 10 bases between the two germline ends. This CDR3 reads CASSPPGRDTQYF. For the CDR3, the DNA is TGTGCCAGCTCACCCCCTGGGAGGGATACGCAGTATTTT.

J is TRBJ2-2 and V is TRBV30; TRBD2 might be the D (7 bases). The CDR3 spans 16 residues. Trimming stripped 2 bases from V and 1 base from J, with 14 bases between. Germline loops: CDR1 GTSNPN, CDR2 SVGIG (reference sequence). The CDR3 region is CAWSPGGGGNTGELFF. CDR3 nucleotide sequence: TGTGCCTGGAGTCCGGGGGGAGGGGGGAACACCGGGGAGCTGTTTTTT.

The sample holds a few counts of this clone. The chain carries TRBV7-2 and TRBJ1-2, with no clear D. V lost 1 base and J lost 6, with 12 bases in between. Germline V lookup: CDR1 SGHTA, CDR2 FQGNSA. This CDR3 has 14 amino acids. In nucleotides, the CDR3 is TGTGCCAGCAGCTTAGGGCCCCTTCGGGATGGCTACACCTTC. It codes for CASSLGPLRDGYTF.

The rearrangement joins TRBV6-1 to TRBJ2-2; TRBD2 aligns across 13 bases. The V gene's germline CDR1 is MNHNS and CDR2 SASEGT. This CDR3 is built from 16 residues. The V segment lost 4 bases and the J segment 3 bases; nucleotides outside the gene matches: 2. CDR3 region: CASSGGLAGYTGELFF. In DNA, the CDR3 is TGTGCCAGCAGTGGGGGACTAGCGGGGTACACCGGGGAGCTGTTTTTT.

The CDR3 bases are TGTGCCAGCAGTGAAAGTGGGGCACTAAATGGCTACACCTTC. It specifies CASSESGALNGYTF. This chain joins TRBV2 and TRBJ1-2; maybe TRBD1 (5 bases). The V end was cut by 2 bases, the J end by 6 bases, with 13 bases between. Germline loops: CDR1 SNHLY, CDR2 FYNNEI. This CDR3 region has 14 residues.

The chain joins TRBV7-8 to TRBJ1-5, with D perhaps matching TRBD1 (6 bases). This CDR3 is 18 amino acids long. CDR1 is SGHVS and CDR2 is FQNEAQ in the germline V gene. V was pared by 5 bases and J by 0 bases, with 20 bases between. CDR3 nucleotide sequence: TGTGCCAGCAGCCCAAGAGTTGACAGGCAGATTAGCAATCAGCCCCAGCATTTT. Its translation: CASSPRVDRQISNQPQHF.

This clone was seen a handful of times. J is TRBJ1-5 and V is TRBV30; 8 positions agree with TRBD1. Trimming removed 0 bases from V and 4 bases from J; junction bases left unmatched: 5. From germline, CDR1 is GTSNPN and CDR2 SVGIG (reference sequence). This CDR3 has 15 residues. The CDR3 region is CAWSVGNRGNQPQHF. The CDR3 region has the DNA TGTGCCTGGAGTGTAGGGAACAGGGGGAATCAGCCCCAGCATTTT. Drawing the rest from reference TRBV30 and TRBJ1-5, the complete variable domain is SQTIHQWPATLVQPVGSPLSLECTVEGTSNPNLYWYRQAAGRGLQLLFYSVGIGQISSEVPQNLSASRPQDRQFILSSKKLLLSDSGFYLCAWSVGNRGNQPQHFGDGTRLSIL.

V is TRBV5-6 and J is TRBJ1-6, with 7 bases identical to TRBD1. J gave up 10 bases and V 4 bases, and 8 bases lay outside the gene matches. There are 14 residues in the CDR3. Germline V CDR1 and CDR2: SGHDT, YYEEEE. CDR3 sequence reads: CASSIQQGISPLHF. CDR3 coding DNA: TGTGCCAGCAGCATTCAACAGGGGATCTCACCCCTCCACTTT.